This T cell receptor beta chain is drawn from a study of blood T cell repertoires in COVID-19 (dated by TCRdb to 2020 to 2021). About the study as a whole: Samples from collaborators originated in the United States, Italy and Spain and spanned both the acute and convalescent phases of COVID-19. Samples came from the ongoing ImmuneRACE study (first 160 participants) plus 1,254 subjects from 6 global collaborators. The repertoires were made available in a free public database intended to serve as a resource for research on the immune response to SARS-CoV-2. Deeply sampled blood TCRbeta repertoires from subjects exposed to, actively infected with, or recovered from COVID-19 were included in the dataset. HLA class I and class II types, where available, came from metadata supplied by the sample provider rather than from assay-based typing. The prospective study material was composed of cDNA or gDNA derived from T cells, B-cell-depleted T cells, or PBMCs. Sample metadata almost always included a de-identified subject ID, COVID-19 status, age in years and sex.

Collaborating institutions collected whole blood in K2EDTA tubes following their own protocols. For TCRbeta analysis, collaborators shipped samples as frozen whole blood, isolated PBMCs, or DNA extracted from either of those sample types. Broader findings and caveats from the paper: Clinical and demographic metadata were provided uncurated, with the amount varying by source and participant.

The immunoSEQ Assay, a bias-controlled multiplex PCR, was used to amplify TCRbeta CDR3 regions from genomic DNA. The original methods were these. The number of nucleated cells in each sample was estimated by amplification of reference gene primers within the assay. To quantify the absolute abundance of each unique TCRbeta CDR3 rearrangement, sequence reads were collapsed and filtered. Productive Simpson clonality was computed per sample as the square root of Simpson's diversity index over productive rearrangements. The table was pulled from immuneACCESS by TCRdb, which kept in-frame rearrangements only. Such tables lose some clones; where checked, under half of the loss comes from unresolved V genes, and the rest has no known cause. V and J calls and clone size are given by that table; D and trimming were obtained from the DNA. The sample includes some 250,000 clones, with more than 75% observed a single time. Clones ranked in the top ten supply about 7.1% of the sample.

A word on this clone: The target of this receptor is not known. No base qualities exist here, and no much larger clone lies one base off it.

Input material: peripheral blood. The receptor comes from a woman between 65 and 79 years old with active or convalescent COVID-19.

Here the CDR3 is given as CASRRTGVSPLHF. The nucleotide sequence reads TGTGCCAGCAGGCGCACCGGGGTTTCACCCCTCCACTTT. This receptor chain uses TRBV27 and TRBJ1-6; no D gene call is confident. Between the V and J ends, shortened by 6 bases and 9 bases respectively, the junction contains 12 bases. Spanning cysteine to phenylalanine, the CDR3 consists of 13 amino acids. The kept DNA is CDR3 alone, 39 bases in frame from the first base. The germline V gene (reference sequence) provides CDR1 MNHEY and CDR2 SMNVEV.